The present T cell receptor beta chain was sequenced within a study of T cell responses to AZD1222 COVID-19 vaccine. Study findings and constraints: Samples come after the peak T cell response, not at day 14. Females made up more of the donors, who were largely white British, and clonal diversity may have come out too low. Spike-specific TCR breadth and depth both grew after two AZD1222 doses.

The sample holds a few counts of this clone. Its matching antigen is unknown. The CDR3 spans 13 residues. Germline assignment: CDR1 SEHNR and CDR2 FQNEAQ (reference sequence). V lost 7 bases and J 2 bases, leaving 11 bases between the germline ends. Method: immunoSEQ multiplex PCR; TCRdb's copy keeps in-frame clones and lacks some. The profile shows 150,000 to 200,000 clones, 88% of them singletons. Second-dose intervals of approximately 4 or approximately 12 weeks were pooled. The source was peripheral blood, collected 28 days after the second AZD1222 dose. This TCR was recovered from an adult who received the AZD1222 COVID-19 vaccine. V usage is TRBV7-9 and J usage is TRBJ1-1; D is unclear. DNA of the CDR3: TGTGCCAGCAAGAACAGCTTCAACACTGAAGCTTTCTTT. Encoded protein: CASKNSFNTEAFF.